The T cell receptor beta chain described here comes from a study of tumor-infiltrating lymphocytes in primary liver carcinoma. Study-wide results and caveats: A significantly higher top-250-clone fraction was found in tumors than in blood (p = 0.039).

Germline DNA was extracted too, while blood RNA derived from unsorted whole blood. Presurgery, about 4 milliliters of peripheral blood were collected. With around 500 ng total RNA as template and a constant-region primer, TCR beta cDNA was made. Libraries of TCR beta came from three nested multiplex PCR rounds with slightly modified ARM-PCR. Investigators reported that the first two PCR rounds, at 10 cycles each, used TRBV1-TRBV30 forward primers with a C-beta reverse primer. In TCRdb, the multiplex PCR reads were re-called with MiXCR into one record per CDR3 protein. The table shows 200,000 or so distinct CDR3 sequences, with almost 65% occurring only once. In germline, CDR1 is MDHEN, CDR2 SYDVKM. The CDR3 extends over 13 amino acids. This clonotype was picked up one time. Antigen unknown. A read error may account for a junction end that differs from germline.

The receptor was derived from a woman in her fifties or sixties with primary liver carcinoma and hepatitis B virus infection. The sequenced sample was peripheral blood. The chain employs TRBV28 and TRBJ1-2, with 9 bases that match TRBD1. CDR3 sequence (DNA): TGTGCCAGCAAAACAGGGGGCGTCGATGGCTACATCTTC. Translating gives CASKTGGVDGYIF.